A selection of T cell receptor beta chains follows, all from one sample in a study of metastatic and nonmetastatic thyroid tumors. MiXCR was used by TCRdb to re-call the PCR reads. The table includes 30,000 or so clones, about 19% detected once. Sequencing was done on a sample of blood. All receptors derive from a female donor with papillary thyroid cancer or a benign thyroid nodule (not recorded which). Some clones in this sample may be carry-over from other donors' samples. Both conserved end residues are part of each CDR3. Each record gives: J gene, clone size, V gene, D gene, CDR3 protein, CDR3 DNA. The D gene is left open where the match is weak. Some rows have no size entry. The others give once, few or many, or a class for an expanded clone.

>TRBJ2-7|many|TRBV10-3|TRBD2
CAISTLTSGVAYEQYF
TGTGCCATCAGTACATTGACTAGCGGGGTAGCCTACGAGCAGTACTTC
>TRBJ2-1|few|TRBV12-3/TRBV12-4|TRBD2
CASRHSGSSYNEQFF
TGTGCCAGCAGACATAGCGGGAGCTCCTACAATGAGCAGTTCTTC
>TRBJ1-2|.|TRBV19|.
CASSAVTYGYTF
TGTGCCAGTAGTGCAGTCACCTATGGCTACACCTTC
>TRBJ2-3|medium-sized|TRBV19|.
CASSISETLTDTQYF
TGTGCCAGTAGTATATCAGAGACTTTGACAGATACGCAGTATTTT
>TRBJ1-2|many|TRBV28|.
CASSLSVPGDGYTF
TGTGCCAGCAGTTTATCAGTTCCAGGTGATGGCTACACCTTC
>TRBJ1-2|few|TRBV11-1|.
CASSPSTETSNYGYTF
TGTGCCAGCAGCCCCTCCACAGAGACCTCTAACTATGGCTACACCTTC
>TRBJ1-6|few|TRBV6-1|.
CASSRTFPSPLHF
TGTGCCAGCAGTCGGACATTTCCCTCACCCCTCCACTTT
>TRBJ2-7|.|TRBV6-2/TRBV6-3|TRBD1
CASSSGQGRVEQYF
TGTGCCAGCAGTTCAGGACAGGGACGCGTCGAGCAGTACTTC
>TRBJ2-7|many|TRBV7-2|.
CASSLELGVSYEQYF
TGTGCCAGCAGCTTAGAACTCGGGGTTTCCTACGAGCAGTACTTC
>TRBJ2-7|few|TRBV6-1|TRBD2
CASSTRTSGSYEQYF
TGTGCCAGCAGTACCCGGACTAGCGGGAGTTACGAGCAGTACTTC
>TRBJ1-1|many|TRBV28|.
CASSLLIGRAFF
TGTGCCAGCAGTTTATTAATTGGAAGGGCTTTCTTT
>TRBJ2-2|many|TRBV7-6|.
CASSLTQQVPNTGELFF
TGTGCCAGCAGCTTAACCCAACAGGTCCCGAACACCGGGGAGCTGTTTTTT
>TRBJ1-3|.|TRBV12-3/TRBV12-4|.
CASSEVYSGNTIYF
TGTGCCAGCAGTGAAGTATACTCTGGAAACACCATATATTTT
>TRBJ1-1|.|TRBV28|.
CASRRGFGNTEAFF
TGTGCCAGCAGGAGGGGTTTTGGGAACACTGAAGCTTTCTTT
>TRBJ2-5|.|TRBV5-6|.
CASSFHKTGVYQVSQYF
TGTGCCAGCAGCTTTCATAAGACGGGGGTGTACCAAGTGAGCCAGTACTTC
>TRBJ2-6|.|TRBV7-2|.
CASSLGIGANVLTF
TGTGCCAGCAGCTTAGGGATTGGGGCCAACGTCCTGACTTTC
>TRBJ2-1|few|TRBV12-3/TRBV12-4|TRBD2
CASSLVGGRGPYNEQFF
TGTGCCAGCAGTTTAGTGGGAGGGAGGGGCCCCTACAATGAGCAGTTCTTC
>TRBJ1-3|many|TRBV27|.
CASSLSHPGISGNTIYF
TGTGCCAGCAGTTTATCCCATCCAGGGATCTCTGGAAACACCATATATTTT
>TRBJ1-3|many|TRBV30|.
CAWSRGQYSGNTIYF
TGTGCCTGGAGCCGCGGACAGTACTCTGGAAACACCATATATTTT
>TRBJ2-5|.|TRBV4-1|TRBD2
CASSFLSGTSGGMKETQYF
TGCGCCAGCAGTTTCCTCTCCGGGACTAGCGGGGGGATGAAAGAGACCCAGTACTTC
>TRBJ1-2|few|TRBV10-3|TRBD1
CAITPGRGNGYTF
TGTGCCATCACTCCTGGCAGGGGGAATGGCTACACCTTC
>TRBJ1-4|many|TRBV5-1|.
CASSPAGGGLGEKLFF
TGCGCCAGCAGCCCGGCGGGGGGGGGTCTTGGTGAAAAACTGTTTTTT
>TRBJ2-7|few|TRBV19|.
CASSPGQLDTYEQYF
TGTGCCAGTAGTCCCGGACAACTTGATACCTACGAGCAGTACTTC